The 32 T cell receptor beta chains presented below share a single source sample, sequenced in a study of T cell changes during pregnancy in multiple sclerosis. Assay: immunoSEQ multiplex PCR; the TCRdb copy retains only in-frame clones and omits some. The data hold tens of thousands of clones, with about 88% observed a single time. Sequencing was performed on CD8+ T cells from peripheral blood mononuclear cells, taken before pregnancy. The receptors here all came from a female donor with multiple sclerosis, enrolled in a pregnancy study.

This sequence joins TRBV11-2 and TRBJ1-2, with D unclear. V gave up 1 base and J gave up 2 bases, with 14 bases separating them. Germline CDR1 and CDR2: SGHAT and FQNNGV. This CDR3 is 16 amino acids long. CDR3 nucleotides: TGTGCCAGCAGCTTAGTTGTCGGGGAAAGAAACTATGGCTACACCTTC. This codes for CASSLVVGERNYGYTF.

V usage is TRBV15 and J usage is TRBJ2-7; 10 nucleotides agree with TRBD1. CDR3 length: 15 amino acids. V trimming: 3 bases; J trimming: 1 base; junction bases outside the gene matches: 3. Germline CDR1 is LNHNV and CDR2 is YYDKDF (reference sequence). CDR3 sequence (DNA): TGTGCCACCAGCAGGGACAGGGGGGATTCCTACGAGCAGTACTTC. Translated: CATSRDRGDSYEQYF.

Only a few counts were recorded for this clone. The chain combines TRBV30 with TRBJ2-7, with D possibly matching TRBD1 (5 bases). This CDR3 comprises 13 residues. Between the trimmed V and J ends, which lost 0 bases and 4 bases, there was a span of 10 bases. Germline CDR1 GTSNPN, CDR2 SVGIG (reference sequence). Here the CDR3 DNA reads TGTGCCTGGAGTGTTAACAGGTTGTACGAGCAGTACTTC. As protein: CAWSVNRLYEQYF.

The chain joins TRBV5-6 to TRBJ2-2; D is undetermined. V gave up 4 bases and J gave up 4 bases, with 17 bases separating them. CDR1 SGHDT and CDR2 YYEEEE come from the germline V gene. The length of the CDR3 is 16 residues. The CDR3 here is CASSPQATLTTGELFF. The CDR3 bases are TGTGCCAGCAGCCCCCAGGCCACCCTCACCACCGGGGAGCTGTTTTTT.

The J gene is TRBJ1-6, the V gene TRBV19, with 9 positions matching TRBD1. The V gene's germline CDR1 is LNHDA and CDR2 SQIVND (reference sequence). V shed 5 bases and J 4 bases; nucleotides not matched to a gene: 6. The CDR3 has 16 residues. CDR3 sequence: CASSLQGTGYNSPLHF. CDR3 DNA sequence: TGTGCCAGTAGTCTCCAAGGGACAGGGTATAATTCACCCCTCCACTTT.

By its share, this clone is medium-sized (0.01 to 0.1%). V and J are TRBV4-3 and TRBJ2-1; 7 bases map to TRBD2. The CDR3 is 16 residues long. The germline CDR1 and CDR2 sequences are LGHNA and YSLEER. With 0 bases clipped from V and 6 bases from J, the junction kept 8 bases outside the gene matches. The CDR3 here is CASSQEYGGGANEQFF. The CDR3 coding sequence is TGCGCCAGCAGCCAAGAGTACGGCGGGGGAGCCAATGAGCAGTTCTTC.

The rearrangement links TRBV19 to TRBJ2-2; tentatively, D is TRBD1 (6 bases). CDR1 is LNHDA, CDR2 SQIVND, per germline (reference sequence). There are 14 residues in the CDR3. Trimming took off 4 bases at V and 3 bases at J, with 9 bases between the two ends. The CDR3 region has the DNA TGTGCCAGTAGTACCACAGGGTACACCGGGGAGCTGTTTTTT. Translation gives CASSTTGYTGELFF.

The chain combines TRBV11-2 with TRBJ1-2; 7 bases are a match to TRBD1. CDR1 and CDR2 from the germline V gene are SGHAT and FQNNGV. V lost 2 bases to trimming and J lost 1 base; unmatched junction nucleotides: 7. There are 16 residues in the CDR3. CDR3 loop: CASSLSPGGYNYGYTF. CDR3 in DNA: TGTGCCAGCAGCTTAAGCCCAGGGGGGTATAACTATGGCTACACCTTC.

This clone occurred once. The rearrangement links TRBV9 to TRBJ2-1; D is perhaps TRBD1 (6 bases). The ends were cut back, 4 bases at V and 8 bases at J, with 22 bases in the middle. There are 16 residues in the CDR3. CDR1 is SGDLS, CDR2 YYNGEE, per germline. The CDR3 sequence: CASSPFVGAVGHEQFF. For the CDR3, the DNA is TGTGCCAGCAGCCCCTTTGTGGGGGCCGTGGGGCATGAGCAGTTCTTC.

The V gene is TRBV9, the J gene TRBJ1-1; D is ambiguous. In germline, CDR1 is SGDLS, CDR2 YYNGEE. Trimming cost V 10 bases and J 7 bases, with 32 bases left between them. The CDR3 has 17 residues. The CDR3 is CALHSSGVAGSHLEAFF. As DNA, the CDR3 is TGTGCCTTACACTCCTCAGGCGTTGCCGGGAGCCACCTTGAAGCTTTCTTT. Based on the CDR3 plus reference TRBV9 and TRBJ1-1, the full variable domain is DSGVTQTPKHLITATGQRVTLRCSPRSGDLSVYWYQQSLDQGLQFLIQYYNGEERAKGNILERFSAQQFPDLHSELNLSSLELGDSALYFCALHSSGVAGSHLEAFFGQGTRLTVV.

This clone was picked up a small number of times. The rearrangement joins TRBV7-8 to TRBJ1-1; D perhaps matches TRBD1 (5 bases). The CDR3 sequence is 12 residues long. Germline V gene sequence: CDR1 SGHVS, CDR2 FQNEAQ. Trimming shortened V by 8 bases and J by 5 bases, and 12 bases separated the two germline ends. The CDR3 region has the DNA TGTGCCAGCGGCAGGCAGGGAACTGAAGCTTTCTTT. Translated: CASGRQGTEAFF.

This clone was detected only once. The chain carries TRBV7-2 and TRBJ2-2; a weak D match, TRBD2 (6 bases). CDR1 and CDR2 from the germline V gene are SGHTA and FQGNSA. The ends were cut back, 6 bases at V and 5 bases at J, with 10 bases in the middle. The CDR3 is made up of 13 amino acids. CDR3 coding DNA: TGTGCCAGCAGAGGTCGGGGGACCGGGGAGCTGTTTTTT. It specifies CASRGRGTGELFF.

This clone is classed as medium-sized. Other DNA sequences in this specimen translate into the identical CDR3. The V gene is TRBV6-1, the J gene TRBJ1-1, with D uncertain. Trimming cost V 1 base and J 0 bases, with 6 bases left between them. CDR1 is MNHNS, CDR2 SASEGT, per germline. This CDR3 region has 14 residues. The CDR3, as DNA: TGTGCCAGCAGTGAAGTCCCAGTGAACACTGAAGCTTTCTTT. It translates to CASSEVPVNTEAFF.

V and J are TRBV7-3 and TRBJ2-1, with TRBD2 identical over 11 bases. After removal of 0 bases from V and 8 bases from J, the junction contained 3 bases not matched to a gene. Germline CDR1 and CDR2: SGHTA and FQGTGA. This CDR3 region has 15 residues. As DNA, the CDR3 is TGTGCCAGCAGCTTAACTAGCGGGGGGGCATATGAGCAGTTCTTC. As protein: CASSLTSGGAYEQFF.

This clone was detected only once. V gene TRBV4-2 combines with J gene TRBJ2-2, with 8 bases lining up with TRBD1. Unmatched junction bases numbered 12, after V lost 0 bases and J lost 6 bases. CDR1 LGHNA and CDR2 YNFKEQ come from the germline V gene. The CDR3 has 18 amino acids. CDR3 residues: CASSQDLVRGRSAGELFF. The DNA for the CDR3 is TGTGCCAGCAGCCAAGATCTCGTCAGGGGGCGTTCGGCCGGGGAGCTGTTTTTT.

The chain uses TRBV6-1 and TRBJ1-3; D is perhaps TRBD1 (6 bases). The CDR3 is made up of 13 amino acids. Trimming removed 8 bases from V and 5 bases from J, with 13 bases in between. CDR1 MNHNS and CDR2 SASEGT come from the germline V gene. The CDR3 loop reads CASFGGARNTIYF. In DNA, the CDR3 is TGTGCCAGCTTCGGGGGGGCGCGAAACACCATATATTTT.

The rearrangement uses TRBV29-1 and TRBJ2-7, with 10 positions matching TRBD1. In germline, CDR1 is SQVTM, CDR2 ANQGSEA. CDR3 length: 15 residues. With 4 bases clipped from V and 4 bases from J, the junction kept 10 bases outside the gene matches. The CDR3 sequence is CSVVRVTGGSYEQYF. The CDR3 nucleotides are TGCAGCGTTGTTAGGGTGACAGGGGGCTCGTACGAGCAGTACTTC.

V and J are TRBV19 and TRBJ2-7; maybe TRBD1 (6 bases). The V end was cut by 5 bases, the J end by 0 bases, with 11 bases between. The CDR3 covers 14 residues. CDR1 and CDR2 (germline): LNHDA, SQIVND (reference sequence). The CDR3 is CASSDQGSSYEQYF. DNA of the CDR3: TGTGCCAGTAGTGATCAGGGGAGCTCCTACGAGCAGTACTTC. The entire variable domain, with the rest obtained from reference TRBV19 and TRBJ2-7, is as follows: DGGITQSPKYLFRKEGQNVTLSCEQNLNHDAMYWYRQDPGQGLRLIYYSQIVNDFQKGDIAEGYSVSREKKESFPLTVTSAQKNPTAFYLCASSDQGSSYEQYFGPGTRLTVT.

The chain carries TRBV6-1 and TRBJ2-5; TRBD2 matches at 8 bases. The CDR3 contains 15 residues. The germline gives CDR1 MNHNS, CDR2 SASEGT. V gave up 1 base and J gave up 4 bases; unmatched junction bases: 5. The CDR3 reads CASSEDGGGPETQYF. In DNA, the CDR3 is TGTGCCAGCAGTGAAGACGGGGGGGGCCCAGAGACCCAGTACTTC.

V and J are TRBV30 and TRBJ2-7; no firm D call. The CDR3 covers 12 residues. V was clipped by 3 bases and J by 5 bases, with 11 bases between them. Germline lookup yields CDR1 GTSNPN and CDR2 SVGIG (reference sequence). The CDR3 nucleotides read TGTGCCTGGAGCCACAGTCCCCACGAGCAGTACTTC. Encoded protein: CAWSHSPHEQYF. The variable domain in full, with the rest retrieved from reference TRBV30 and TRBJ2-7, is SQTIHQWPATLVQPVGSPLSLECTVEGTSNPNLYWYRQAAGRGLQLLFYSVGIGQISSEVPQNLSASRPQDRQFILSSKKLLLSDSGFYLCAWSHSPHEQYFGPGTRLTVT.

V and J are TRBV9 and TRBJ1-2, with 7 bases matching TRBD1. This CDR3 contains 14 residues. Germline V lookup: CDR1 SGDLS, CDR2 YYNGEE. J gave up 3 bases and V 4 bases, and 6 bases lay outside the gene matches. CDR3 in DNA: TGTGCCAGCAGCCCTCTCGGGACAGACTATGGCTACACCTTC. Amino acids: CASSPLGTDYGYTF.

The chain links TRBV15 to TRBJ1-2; 8 bases line up with TRBD1. V lost 0 bases to trimming and J lost 8 bases; unmatched junction nucleotides: 11. CDR3 length equals 16 residues. CDR1 is LNHNV and CDR2 is YYDKDF in the germline V gene (reference sequence). As DNA, the CDR3 is TGTGCCACCAGCAGAGAGAGAGGGACAGGCTACGGGGGCTACACCTTC. This codes for CATSRERGTGYGGYTF.

The chain links TRBV14 to TRBJ2-2; 8 bases agree with TRBD1. After removal of 4 bases from V and 1 base from J, the junction contained 5 bases not matched to a gene. The CDR3 contains 16 residues. Germline assignment: CDR1 SGHDN and CDR2 FVKESK. As DNA, the CDR3 is TGTGCCAGCAGCCCAAGACAGGGGTGGAACACCGGGGAGCTGTTTTTT. Its protein is CASSPRQGWNTGELFF.

CDR3 nucleotide sequence: TGTGCCAGCAGCCAATCCCTAGCGGGGTCCTACAATGAGCAGTTCTTC. It codes for CASSQSLAGSYNEQFF. V usage is TRBV4-2 and J usage is TRBJ2-1, with 9 bases lining up with TRBD2. Unmatched junction bases numbered 3, after V lost 2 bases and J lost 1 base. The CDR3 has 16 amino acids. Germline assignment: CDR1 LGHNA and CDR2 YNFKEQ.

The V gene is TRBV9, the J gene TRBJ1-4; 7 bases line up with TRBD1. V was clipped by 3 bases and J by 0 bases; unmatched bases: 8. Germline CDR1 is SGDLS and CDR2 is YYNGEE. The CDR3 is made up of 17 amino acids. CDR3 sequence reads: CASSGTGPGATNEKLFF. The CDR3 DNA reads TGTGCCAGCAGCGGGACAGGTCCCGGAGCAACTAATGAAAAACTGTTTTTT.

The CDR3 protein is CASSLREWETQYF. The CDR3 nucleotides are TGTGCCAGCAGCTTAAGGGAGTGGGAGACCCAGTACTTC. This chain uses TRBV7-2 with TRBJ2-5, with a tentative D call TRBD2 (5 bases). Trimming removed 2 bases from V and 5 bases from J, with 9 bases in between. This CDR3 is 13 amino acids long. The germline V gene has CDR1 SGHTA and CDR2 FQGNSA.

This clone was detected only once. The chain couples TRBV19 to TRBJ2-7; TRBD1 matches 9 bases. The V segment lost 3 bases and the J segment 5 bases; nucleotides outside the gene matches: 8. Germline-derived CDR1 and CDR2 are LNHDA and SQIVND (reference sequence). CDR3 length: 15 residues. CDR3: CASSMSIGQGNEQYF. DNA of the CDR3: TGTGCCAGTAGTATGTCTATCGGACAGGGGAACGAGCAGTACTTC.

The chain uses TRBV2 and TRBJ1-2, with D possibly being TRBD1 (5 bases). Germline V gene data show CDR1 as SNHLY and CDR2 as FYNNEI. V lost 7 bases, J lost 5 bases, and 20 bases lay in between. CDR3 length equals 15 residues. CDR3: CASMGTGRKGYGYTF. DNA for the CDR3: TGTGCCAGCATGGGGACTGGTCGCAAGGGGTATGGCTACACCTTC.

The gene calls are TRBV19 and TRBJ1-2, with a possible D match to TRBD1 (6 bases). The CDR3 runs to 17 residues. Trimming removed 5 bases at V and 8 bases at J, with 27 bases between. Germline V gene lookup returns CDR1 LNHDA and CDR2 SQIVND (reference sequence). The CDR3 loop is CASSPWGQAVVSGGYTF. For the CDR3, the DNA is TGTGCCAGTAGTCCGTGGGGGCAGGCGGTCGTTTCGGGAGGCTACACCTTC.

With respect to this clone: In the same sample, other DNA sequences code for this CDR3. V and J are TRBV9 and TRBJ1-1; D is possibly TRBD1 (6 bases). The CDR3 is 14 amino acids. Germline V gene sequence: CDR1 SGDLS, CDR2 YYNGEE. The V end lost 0 bases, the J end lost 4 bases, and 10 bases lay between the germline ends. This chain's CDR3 is CASSVGGGGTEAFF. For the CDR3, the DNA is TGTGCCAGCAGCGTAGGAGGGGGGGGCACTGAAGCTTTCTTT. The full variable domain, completed using reference TRBV9 and TRBJ1-1, is DSGVTQTPKHLITATGQRVTLRCSPRSGDLSVYWYQQSLDQGLQFLIQYYNGEERAKGNILERFSAQQFPDLHSELNLSSLELGDSALYFCASSVGGGGTEAFFGQGTRLTVV.

V usage is TRBV6-1 and J usage is TRBJ1-1; a possible D gene is TRBD1 (5 bases). Germline-derived CDR1 and CDR2 are MNHNS and SASEGT. The V end was cut by 10 bases, the J end by 0 bases, with 15 bases between. The CDR3 length is 14 residues. This chain's CDR3 is CAIVVGHLNTEAFF. CDR3 sequence (DNA): TGTGCCATCGTCGTAGGACACCTGAACACTGAAGCTTTCTTT.

This clone appeared once. V and J are TRBV5-5 and TRBJ1-5, with TRBD1 matching over 7 bases. Germline CDR1 is SGHKS and CDR2 is YYEKEE (reference sequence). The V gene end was trimmed by 4 bases and the J gene end by 1 base; junction bases not matched to a gene: 5. The CDR3 length is 15 residues. The CDR3 DNA sequence: TGTGCCAGCAGCGGCGGGACAGTAAGCAATCAGCCCCAGCATTTT. Translation: CASSGGTVSNQPQHF.